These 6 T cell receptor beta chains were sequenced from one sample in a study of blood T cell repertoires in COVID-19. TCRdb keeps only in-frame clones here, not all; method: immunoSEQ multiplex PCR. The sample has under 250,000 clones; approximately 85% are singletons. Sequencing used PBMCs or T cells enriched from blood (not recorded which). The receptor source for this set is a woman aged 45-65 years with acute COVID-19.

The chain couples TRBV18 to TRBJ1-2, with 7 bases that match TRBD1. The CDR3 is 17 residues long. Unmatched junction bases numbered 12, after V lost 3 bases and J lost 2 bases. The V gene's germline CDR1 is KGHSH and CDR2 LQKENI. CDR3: CASSPSSTGVGNYGYTF. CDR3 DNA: TGTGCCAGCTCACCTTCTTCTACAGGGGTGGGGAACTATGGCTACACCTTC. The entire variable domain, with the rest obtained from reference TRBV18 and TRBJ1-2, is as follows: NAGVMQNPRHLVRRRGQEARLRCSPMKGHSHVYWYRQLPEEGLKFMVYLQKENIIDESGMPKERFSAEFPKEGPSILRIQQVVRGDSAAYFCASSPSSTGVGNYGYTFGSGTRLTVV.

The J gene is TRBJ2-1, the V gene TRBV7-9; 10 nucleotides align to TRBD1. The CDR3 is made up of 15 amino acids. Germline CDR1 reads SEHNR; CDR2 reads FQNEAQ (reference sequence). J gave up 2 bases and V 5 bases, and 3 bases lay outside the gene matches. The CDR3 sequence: CASSRDRGAYNEQFF. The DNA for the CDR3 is TGTGCCAGCAGCCGGGACAGGGGCGCCTACAATGAGCAGTTCTTC.

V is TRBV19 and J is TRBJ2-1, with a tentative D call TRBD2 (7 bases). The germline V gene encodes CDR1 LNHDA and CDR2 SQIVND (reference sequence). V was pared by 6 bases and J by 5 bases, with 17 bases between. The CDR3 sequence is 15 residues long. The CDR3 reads CASSPWGGGNNEQFF. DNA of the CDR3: TGTGCCAGTAGCCCCTGGGGGGGCGGAAACAATGAGCAGTTCTTC.

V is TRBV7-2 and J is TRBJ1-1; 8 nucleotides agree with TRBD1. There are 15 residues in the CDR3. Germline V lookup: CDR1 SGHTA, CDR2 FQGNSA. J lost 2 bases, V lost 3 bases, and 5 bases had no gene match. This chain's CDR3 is CASSFGTGINTEAFF. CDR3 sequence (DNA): TGTGCCAGCAGCTTCGGGACAGGTATTAACACTGAAGCTTTCTTT.

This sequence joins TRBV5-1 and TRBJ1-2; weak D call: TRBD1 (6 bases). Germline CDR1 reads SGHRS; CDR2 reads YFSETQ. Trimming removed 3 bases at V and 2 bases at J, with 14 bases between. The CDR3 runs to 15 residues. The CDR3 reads CASSSGTSGNYGYTF. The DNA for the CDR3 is TGCGCCAGCAGCTCTGGGACATCTGGGAACTATGGCTACACCTTC.

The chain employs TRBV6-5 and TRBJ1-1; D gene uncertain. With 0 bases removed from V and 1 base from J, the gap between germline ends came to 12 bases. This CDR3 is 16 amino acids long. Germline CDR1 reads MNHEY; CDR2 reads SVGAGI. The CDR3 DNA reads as TGTGCCAGCAGTTACTCCAGACTATACGGGAACACTGAAGCTTTCTTT. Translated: CASSYSRLYGNTEAFF.